These 7 T cell receptor beta chains came from one sample sequenced in a study of CD8+ T cells in alopecia areata (dated by TCRdb to the late 2010s). Taken with the paper, the label for treatment or condition translates to: oral pan-JAK inhibitor, 5-10 mg twice daily. Receptors were amplified or captured by the immunoSEQ multiplex PCR assay. RNA was extracted from all samples and reverse transcribed into cDNA, which served as template for TCR sequencing. The table comes from immuneACCESS by way of TCRdb, which keeps in-frame sequences with V and J called. Part of the clones is missing from these tables; in studies checked, under half for an unresolved V gene and the rest for unknown reasons. Present in this sample are roughly 200,000 clones, around 43% of which were seen just once. About 2.6% of the sample is taken by the ten largest. Sequenced material: CD4+ T cells sorted from blood, taken around week 36, from a patient treated with tofacitinib. The origin of the receptors is a human donor with alopecia areata.

The chain couples TRBV18 to TRBJ1-4; 8 bases map to TRBD1. CDR1 is KGHSH and CDR2 is LQKENI in the germline V gene. V shed 2 bases and J 4 bases; nucleotides not matched to a gene: 6. The CDR3 is 16 amino acids. This CDR3 reads CASSPVTGANNEKLFF. For the CDR3, the DNA is TGTGCCAGCTCACCAGTGACAGGGGCGAATAATGAAAAACTGTTTTTT.

About this clone: The junction departs from germline at one end; a sequencing error may be responsible. This chain joins TRBV7-7 and TRBJ2-3; D possibly matches TRBD1 or TRBD2 (5 bases each). Germline values: CDR1 SSHAT, CDR2 FNYEAQ (reference sequence). This CDR3 is 15 amino acids long. The CDR3 region is CASSTGPSFTDTQYF. The CDR3 bases are TGTGCTAGCAGCACGGGGCCCTCCTTCACAGATACGCAGTATTTT.

Concerning this clone itself: At the DNA level, this CDR3 is encoded by other sequences in the same sample as well. This chain joins TRBV5-1 and TRBJ2-2; D is possibly TRBD1 or TRBD2 (5 bases each). The V gene's germline CDR1 is SGHRS and CDR2 YFSETQ. The CDR3 length is 16 residues. Trimming took off 0 bases at V and 5 bases at J, with 14 bases between the two ends. CDR3 bases: TGCGCCAGCAGCTTGGTAGCAGGAGAGGGGACCGGGGAGCTGTTTTTT. Amino acid sequence: CASSLVAGEGTGELFF. The whole variable domain, filled in from reference TRBV5-1 and TRBJ2-2, reads KAGVTQTPRYLIKTRGQQVTLSCSPISGHRSVSWYQQTPGQGLQFLFEYFSETQRNKGNFPGRFSGRQFSNSRSEMNVSTLELGDSALYLCASSLVAGEGTGELFFGEGSRLTVL.

There are a few counts of this clone. The chain is built from TRBV29-1 and TRBJ2-7; 9 nucleotides match TRBD1. The junction had 9 bases not matched to a gene; V was cut back by 6 bases and J by 3 bases. CDR1 and CDR2 (germline): SQVTM, ANQGSEA. This CDR3 is 14 amino acids long. The CDR3 spells CSVTPGTGIYEQYF. The CDR3 coding sequence is TGCAGCGTCACCCCCGGGACAGGGATCTACGAGCAGTACTTC.

J is TRBJ2-1 and V is TRBV9; 12 bases line up with TRBD2. Germline CDR1 SGDLS, CDR2 YYNGEE. With V trimmed by 3 bases and J by 8 bases, 12 bases remained unmatched. The CDR3 has 17 amino acids. CDR3 in DNA: TGTGCCAGCAGCGGGGATCTAGCGGGAGGGCCATTGGATGAGCAGTTCTTC. Translated: CASSGDLAGGPLDEQFF. The entire variable domain, with the rest obtained from reference TRBV9 and TRBJ2-1, is as follows: DSGVTQTPKHLITATGQRVTLRCSPRSGDLSVYWYQQSLDQGLQFLIQYYNGEERAKGNILERFSAQQFPDLHSELNLSSLELGDSALYFCASSGDLAGGPLDEQFFGPGTRLTVL.

This clone was seen only a few times. This chain links TRBV27 with TRBJ2-5; 9 bases agree with TRBD1. The ends lost 0 bases at V and 5 bases at J; junction bases unmatched: 4. The CDR3 length is 15 residues. Germline CDR1 is MNHEY and CDR2 is SMNVEV (reference sequence). In nucleotides, the CDR3 is TGTGCCAGCAGTTTATCAAGGACAGGGGTCGAGACCCAGTACTTC. Translating gives CASSLSRTGVETQYF.

The chain couples TRBV5-1 to TRBJ2-6, with D possibly TRBD1 on 6 matching bases. V lost 0 bases, J lost 0 bases, and 13 bases lay in between. Germline values: CDR1 SGHRS, CDR2 YFSETQ. The CDR3 spans 18 residues. CDR3 sequence reads: CASSLVGGASSGANVLTF. CDR3 in DNA: TGCGCCAGCAGCTTGGTTGGGGGCGCAAGCTCTGGGGCCAACGTCCTGACTTTC.